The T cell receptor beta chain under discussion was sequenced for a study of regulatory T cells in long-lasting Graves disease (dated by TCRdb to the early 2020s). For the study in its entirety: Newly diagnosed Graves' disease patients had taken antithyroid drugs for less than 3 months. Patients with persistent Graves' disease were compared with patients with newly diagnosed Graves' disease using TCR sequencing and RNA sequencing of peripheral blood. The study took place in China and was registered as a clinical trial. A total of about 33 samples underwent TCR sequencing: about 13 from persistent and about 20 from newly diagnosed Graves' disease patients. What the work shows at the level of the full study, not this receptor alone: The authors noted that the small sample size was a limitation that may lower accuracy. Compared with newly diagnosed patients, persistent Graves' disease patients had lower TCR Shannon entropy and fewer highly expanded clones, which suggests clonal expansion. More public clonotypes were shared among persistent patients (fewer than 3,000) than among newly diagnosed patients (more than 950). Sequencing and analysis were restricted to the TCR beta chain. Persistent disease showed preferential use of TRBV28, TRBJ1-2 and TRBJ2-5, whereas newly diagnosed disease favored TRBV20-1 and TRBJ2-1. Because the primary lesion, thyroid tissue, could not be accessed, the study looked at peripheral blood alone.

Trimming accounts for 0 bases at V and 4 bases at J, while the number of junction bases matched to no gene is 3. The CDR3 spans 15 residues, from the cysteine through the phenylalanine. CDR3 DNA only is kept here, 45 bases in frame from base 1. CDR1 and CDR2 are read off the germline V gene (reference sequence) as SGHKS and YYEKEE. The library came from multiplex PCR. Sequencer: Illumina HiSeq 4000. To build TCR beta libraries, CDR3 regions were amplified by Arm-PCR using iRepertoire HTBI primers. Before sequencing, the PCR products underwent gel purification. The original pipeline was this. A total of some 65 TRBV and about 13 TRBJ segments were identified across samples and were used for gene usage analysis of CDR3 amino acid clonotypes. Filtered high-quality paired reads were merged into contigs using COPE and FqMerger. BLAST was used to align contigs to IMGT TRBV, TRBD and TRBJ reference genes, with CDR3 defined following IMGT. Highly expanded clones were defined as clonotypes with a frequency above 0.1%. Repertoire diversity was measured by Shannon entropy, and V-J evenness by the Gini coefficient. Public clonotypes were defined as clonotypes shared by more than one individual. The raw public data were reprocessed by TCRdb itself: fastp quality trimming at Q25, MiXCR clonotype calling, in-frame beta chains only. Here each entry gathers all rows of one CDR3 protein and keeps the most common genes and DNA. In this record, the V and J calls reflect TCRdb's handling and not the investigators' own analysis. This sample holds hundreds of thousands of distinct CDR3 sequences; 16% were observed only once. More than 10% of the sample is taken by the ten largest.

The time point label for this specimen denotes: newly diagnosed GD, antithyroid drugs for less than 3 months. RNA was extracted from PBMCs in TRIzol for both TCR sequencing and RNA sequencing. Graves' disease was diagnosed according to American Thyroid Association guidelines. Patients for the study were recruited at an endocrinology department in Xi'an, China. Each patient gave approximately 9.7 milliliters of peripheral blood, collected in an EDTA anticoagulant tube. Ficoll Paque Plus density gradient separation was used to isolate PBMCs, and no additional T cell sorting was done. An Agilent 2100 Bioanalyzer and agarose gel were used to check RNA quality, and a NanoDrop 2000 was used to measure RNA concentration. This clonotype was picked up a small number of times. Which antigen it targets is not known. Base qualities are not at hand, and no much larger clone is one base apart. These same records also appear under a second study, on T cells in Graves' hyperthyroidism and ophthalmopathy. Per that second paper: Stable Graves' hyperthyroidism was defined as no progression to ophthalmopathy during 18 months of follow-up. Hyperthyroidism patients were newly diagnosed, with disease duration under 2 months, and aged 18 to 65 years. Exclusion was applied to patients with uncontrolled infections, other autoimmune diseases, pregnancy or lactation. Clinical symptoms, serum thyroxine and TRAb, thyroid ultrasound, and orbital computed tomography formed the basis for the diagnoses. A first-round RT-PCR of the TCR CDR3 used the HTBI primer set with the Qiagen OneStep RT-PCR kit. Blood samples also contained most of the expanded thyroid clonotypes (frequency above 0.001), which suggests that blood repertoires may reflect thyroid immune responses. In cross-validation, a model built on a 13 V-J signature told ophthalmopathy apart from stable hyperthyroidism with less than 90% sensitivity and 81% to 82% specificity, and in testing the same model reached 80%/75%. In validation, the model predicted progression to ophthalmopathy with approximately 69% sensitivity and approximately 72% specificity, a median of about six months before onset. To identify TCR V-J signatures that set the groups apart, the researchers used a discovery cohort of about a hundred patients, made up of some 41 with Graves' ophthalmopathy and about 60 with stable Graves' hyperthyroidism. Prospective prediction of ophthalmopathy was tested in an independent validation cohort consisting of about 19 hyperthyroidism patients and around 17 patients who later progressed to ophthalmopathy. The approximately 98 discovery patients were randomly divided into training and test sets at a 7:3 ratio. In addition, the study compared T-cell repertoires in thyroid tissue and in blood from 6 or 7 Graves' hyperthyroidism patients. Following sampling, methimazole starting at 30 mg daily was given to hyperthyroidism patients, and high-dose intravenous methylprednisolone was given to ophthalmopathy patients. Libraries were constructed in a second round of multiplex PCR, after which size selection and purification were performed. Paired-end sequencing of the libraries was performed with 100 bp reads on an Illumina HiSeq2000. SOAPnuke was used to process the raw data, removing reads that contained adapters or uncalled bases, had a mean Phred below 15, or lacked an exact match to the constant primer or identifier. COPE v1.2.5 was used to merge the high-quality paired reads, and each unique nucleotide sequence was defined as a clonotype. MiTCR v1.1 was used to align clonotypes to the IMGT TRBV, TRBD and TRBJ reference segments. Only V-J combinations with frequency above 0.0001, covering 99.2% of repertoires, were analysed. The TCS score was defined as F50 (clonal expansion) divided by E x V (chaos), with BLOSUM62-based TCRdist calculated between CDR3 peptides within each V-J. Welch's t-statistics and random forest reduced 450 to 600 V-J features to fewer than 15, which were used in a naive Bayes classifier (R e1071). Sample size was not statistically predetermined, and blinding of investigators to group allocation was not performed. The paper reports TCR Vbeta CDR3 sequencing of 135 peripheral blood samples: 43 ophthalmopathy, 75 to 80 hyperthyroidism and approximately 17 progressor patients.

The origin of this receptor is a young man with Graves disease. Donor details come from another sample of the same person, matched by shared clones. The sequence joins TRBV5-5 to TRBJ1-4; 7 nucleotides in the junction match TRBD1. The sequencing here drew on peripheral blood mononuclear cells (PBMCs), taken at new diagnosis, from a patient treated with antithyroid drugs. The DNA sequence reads TGTGCCAGCAGCTTGGAGGGACAGCTTAATGAAAAACTGTTTTTT. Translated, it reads CASSLEGQLNEKLFF.